Listed below are T cell receptor beta chains from one sample, sequenced in a study of OX40 agonist ivuxolimab in advanced cancers. TCRdb's table, derived via immunoSEQ multiplex PCR, lists solely in-frame clones and lacks some. There are some 77,000 clones in the sample; approximately 83% occur only once, and less than 6.5% lies in the top ten. This specimen consisted of CD4+ or CD8+ T cells sorted from blood, obtained in a trial of the OX40 agonist ivuxolimab. These receptors came from an adult with an advanced solid tumor such as melanoma, head and neck, liver or kidney cancer. Both conserved end residues are part of each CDR3. A D gene is named only where the DNA matches it firmly. A clone size is listed for some rows: how often the clone was seen (once, few, many), or a class if it is expanded.

>-|13|TRBJ1-2|-|TRBV7-9
CASSLQGDYGYTF
TGTGCCAGCAGCTTGCAGGGAGACTATGGCTACACCTTC
>-|15|TRBJ2-2|TRBD1|TRBV11-3
CASSQTDRGTGELFF
TGTGCCAGCAGCCAGACGGACAGGGGCACCGGGGAGCTGTTTTTT
>-|14|TRBJ2-2|-|TRBV9
CASKGDRGTGELFF
TGTGCCAGCAAAGGGGACCGCGGGACCGGGGAGCTGTTTTTT
>-|14|TRBJ2-7|-|TRBV10-2
CASSERGGFVVQYF
TGCGCCAGCAGTGAGCGGGGAGGTTTTGTCGTGCAGTACTTC
>-|16|TRBJ2-1|TRBD1|TRBV11-3
CASSPRRGQGWDEQFF
TGTGCCAGCAGCCCCCGCCGGGGACAGGGGTGGGATGAGCAGTTCTTC
>-|15|TRBJ2-5|-|TRBV19
CASSIDLRPGGTQYF
TGTGCCAGTAGTATAGATCTTAGACCCGGGGGGACCCAGTACTTC
>-|15|TRBJ2-2|-|TRBV9
CASSVAREGTGELFF
TGTGCCAGCAGCGTAGCTCGTGAGGGCACCGGGGAGCTGTTTTTT
>-|15|TRBJ2-3|TRBD1|TRBV2
CASSRDRGLTDTQYF
TGTGCCAGCAGTCGGGACAGGGGGCTCACAGATACGCAGTATTTT
>-|15|TRBJ1-4|-|TRBV9
CASSLDGTTNEKLFF
TGTGCCAGCAGCCTCGACGGAACAACTAATGAAAAACTGTTTTTT
>few|11|TRBJ1-4|-|TRBV7-2
CASSFSEKLFF
TGTGCCAGCAGCTTTAGTGAAAAACTGTTTTTT
>-|14|TRBJ2-7|TRBD2|TRBV6-5
CASRDPRGGYEQYF
TGTGCCAGCAGGGACCCCCGGGGAGGGTACGAGCAGTACTTC
>-|17|TRBJ1-2|TRBD1|TRBV5-1
CASSPGTGGAGGYGYTF
TGCGCCAGCAGCCCCGGGACAGGGGGCGCGGGGGGCTATGGCTACACCTTC
>-|18|TRBJ1-1|-|TRBV4-1
CASSQEFRTYPGHTEAFF
TGCGCCAGCAGCCAAGAATTTAGGACCTATCCGGGGCACACTGAAGCTTTCTTT
>-|14|TRBJ1-1|-|TRBV7-9
CASSLRQVNTEAFF
TGTGCCAGCAGCTTACGGCAGGTGAACACTGAAGCTTTCTTT
>-|15|TRBJ2-3|TRBD2|TRBV9
CASSGSGGATDTQYF
TGTGCCAGCAGCGGGAGCGGGGGGGCCACAGATACGCAGTATTTT
>-|15|TRBJ1-1|TRBD1|TRBV19
CASIRTGSRNTEAFF
TGTGCCAGTATTAGGACAGGTAGTAGGAACACTGAAGCTTTCTTT
>-|18|TRBJ2-3|TRBD2|TRBV2
CASSESKGGLAVADTQYF
TGTGCCAGCAGTGAATCTAAGGGGGGACTAGCGGTGGCAGATACGCAGTATTTT
>-|15|TRBJ2-3|-|TRBV11-3
CASSLGGGPPDTQYF
TGTGCCAGCAGCCTGGGGGGGGGCCCCCCAGATACGCAGTATTTT
>-|15|TRBJ2-3|TRBD2|TRBV7-3
CASSRSGGSTDTQYF
TGTGCCAGCAGCAGAAGCGGGGGGAGCACAGATACGCAGTATTTT
>-|14|TRBJ1-6|-|TRBV7-9
CASSLGQDYSPLHF
TGTGCCAGCAGCTTAGGACAGGATTATTCACCCCTCCACTTT
>once|15|TRBJ2-1|TRBD2|TRBV15
CATSRASGSYNEQFF
TGTGCCACCAGCAGGGCTAGCGGGAGTTACAATGAGCAGTTCTTC
>-|16|TRBJ2-3|-|TRBV5-3
CARPLGGGGCTDTQYF
TGTGCCAGACCCTTGGGAGGAGGGGGTTGCACAGATACGCAGTATTTT
>-|12|TRBJ2-7|-|TRBV7-2
CASSPSSYEQYF
TGTGCCAGCAGCCCAAGCTCCTACGAGCAGTACTTC
>-|15|TRBJ2-3|TRBD1|TRBV29-1
CSTNRDRVIPDTQYF
TGCAGCACAAACCGGGACAGGGTTATCCCAGATACGCAGTATTTT
>-|12|TRBJ1-1|-|TRBV12-5
CASGLGQTEAFF
TGTGCTAGTGGTTTGGGACAAACTGAAGCTTTCTTT
>once|15|TRBJ1-6|TRBD1|TRBV7-2
CASSLGTGMASPLHF
TGTGCCAGCAGCTTAGGGACAGGGATGGCTTCACCCCTCCACTTT
>-|16|TRBJ2-7|TRBD1|TRBV14
CASSQVDLTGTYEQYF
TGTGCCAGCAGCCAAGTGGATCTGACAGGGACCTACGAGCAGTACTTC
>-|13|TRBJ1-3|-|TRBV9
CASSVGNGNTIYF
TGTGCCAGCAGCGTAGGGAATGGAAACACCATATATTTT
>-|14|TRBJ2-7|-|TRBV29-1
CSVVVLVDPYEQYF
TGCAGCGTTGTCGTCCTAGTGGACCCCTACGAGCAGTACTTC
>-|15|TRBJ2-5|TRBD2|TRBV28
CASSLPGGSGETQYF
TGTGCCAGCAGTTTACCTGGCGGGAGCGGAGAGACCCAGTACTTC
>-|15|TRBJ2-7|TRBD1|TRBV15
CATSRPGTGSYEQYF
TGTGCCACCAGCAGACCCGGGACAGGATCCTACGAGCAGTACTTC
>-|14|TRBJ2-3|-|TRBV5-1
CASSPGLITDTQYF
TGCGCCAGCAGCCCCGGACTGATCACAGATACGCAGTATTTT
>-|12|TRBJ1-5|-|TRBV5-5
CASSLPGNPQHF
TGTGCCAGCAGCTTGCCAGGGAACCCCCAGCATTTT
>-|15|TRBJ2-2|TRBD1|TRBV4-1
CASSQGPGGVGELFF
TGCGCCAGCAGCCAAGGTCCAGGGGGCGTCGGGGAGCTGTTTTTT
>-|16|TRBJ1-2|TRBD1|TRBV6-6
CASSLRTGRSLDGYTF
TGTGCCAGCAGTCTTAGGACAGGGAGGTCTCTGGATGGCTACACCTTC
>-|16|TRBJ1-2|-|TRBV5-6
CASSLMTYFSNYGYTF
TGTGCCAGCAGCTTGATGACTTATTTCTCGAACTATGGCTACACCTTC
>-|16|TRBJ2-6|TRBD1|TRBV7-2
CASREQGQGPPYVLTF
TGTGCCAGCAGAGAACAAGGACAGGGGCCCCCATACGTCCTGACTTTC
>-|17|TRBJ2-2|TRBD2|TRBV19
CASSPGPGLAGPGELFF
TGTGCCAGTAGTCCTGGCCCGGGACTAGCGGGCCCCGGGGAGCTGTTTTTT
>-|12|TRBJ2-7|-|TRBV7-8
CASSPTGYEQYF
TGTGCCAGCAGCCCTACAGGGTACGAGCAGTACTTC
>-|14|TRBJ1-2|TRBD1|TRBV6-5
CASNHRDRAHGYTF
TGTGCCAGCAACCACCGAGACAGGGCCCATGGCTACACCTTC
>-|12|TRBJ2-3|TRBD2|TRBV5-1
CASSFSGGAQYF
TGCGCCAGCAGCTTTAGCGGGGGGGCGCAGTATTTT
>-|16|TRBJ2-2|TRBD2|TRBV6-6
CASSPALAGGNGELFF
TGTGCCAGCAGCCCAGCTCTAGCGGGGGGAAACGGGGAGCTGTTTTTT
>-|14|TRBJ1-3|-|TRBV7-9
CASREAQSGNTIYF
TGTGCCAGCAGAGAAGCGCAGAGTGGAAACACCATATATTTT
>-|19|TRBJ2-7|TRBD2|TRBV7-2
CASSLSVVRSSGSSYEQYF
TGTGCCAGCAGCTTAAGCGTTGTCCGCAGTAGCGGGTCGTCCTACGAGCAGTACTTC
>-|15|TRBJ1-1|-|TRBV18
CASSPREGLNTEAFF
TGTGCCAGCTCGCCGAGGGAAGGATTGAACACTGAAGCTTTCTTT
>once|11|TRBJ1-1|-|TRBV28
CASPGPTEAFF
TGTGCCAGCCCAGGTCCCACTGAAGCTTTCTTT
>-|17|TRBJ2-3|-|TRBV5-1
CASSLAAFGENGDTQYF
TGCGCCAGCAGCTTGGCCGCTTTCGGGGAAAACGGAGATACGCAGTATTTT
>-|15|TRBJ1-1|TRBD1|TRBV5-4
CASSLTRQGVTEAFF
TGTGCCAGCAGCTTGACCCGACAGGGGGTGACTGAAGCTTTCTTT
>-|17|TRBJ2-1|TRBD1|TRBV7-8
CASSLVPTGTGRNEQFF
TGTGCCAGCAGCTTAGTCCCGACCGGGACAGGGAGGAATGAGCAGTTCTTC
>-|15|TRBJ2-7|TRBD2|TRBV7-9
CASSLGLAGTYEQYF
TGTGCCAGCAGCTTAGGACTAGCGGGGACCTACGAGCAGTACTTC
>-|13|TRBJ1-2|TRBD1|TRBV18
CASSPQGADGYTF
TGTGCCAGCTCACCGCAGGGGGCAGATGGCTACACCTTC
>-|14|TRBJ2-5|-|TRBV5-6
CASSHPTGAETQYF
TGTGCCAGCAGCCATCCGACCGGGGCGGAGACCCAGTACTTC
>-|14|TRBJ2-3|-|TRBV4-2
CASSQVLGADTQYF
TGTGCCAGCAGCCAAGTACTAGGTGCAGATACGCAGTATTTT
>-|12|TRBJ1-1|-|TRBV14
CASSQVGASAFF
TGTGCCAGCAGCCAAGTCGGCGCGTCAGCTTTCTTT
>-|16|TRBJ2-3|TRBD2|TRBV28
CASSSLGLGSTDTQYF
TGTGCCAGCAGCTCCCTGGGACTAGGAAGCACAGATACGCAGTATTTT